A selection of T cell receptor beta chains follows, all from one sample in a study of blood T cell repertoires in COVID-19. Assay used: immunoSEQ multiplex PCR; TCRdb lists only in-frame clones, some missing. The sample yields approximately 220,000 clones, about nine tenths seen once. Sequenced sample: peripheral blood. These TCRs come from a woman between 45 and 60 years old with acute or convalescent COVID-19. CDR3s leave out the opening cysteine and the closing phenylalanine or tryptophan. D genes are given only for firm matches.

D gene | J gene | V gene | CDR3 protein
NA | TRBJ2-7 | TRBV13 | ASSTPTAWVSSYEQY
NA | TRBJ2-7 | TRBV7-2 | ASSLDRWSYEQY
NA | TRBJ1-1 | TRBV5-1 | ASSLTPQLRGYTEAF
TRBD2 | TRBJ2-1 | TRBV19 | ASSLSSGTYNEQF
TRBD1 | TRBJ2-7 | TRBV11-2 | ASSPGTAYEQY
NA | TRBJ1-2 | TRBV6-5 | ASSPRGLKWSYT
TRBD1 | TRBJ1-2 | TRBV7-9 | ASSQGQGDYGYT
TRBD1 | TRBJ1-6 | TRBV10-3 | AIRISGTENSPLH
TRBD2 | TRBJ2-7 | TRBV7-8 | ASSLVAGGMYEQY
NA | TRBJ1-5 | TRBV9 | ASSVFGGLQPQH
NA | TRBJ1-4 | TRBV29-1 | SYRSNEKLF
NA | TRBJ2-3 | TRBV19 | ASSDGRDTDTQY
TRBD2 | TRBJ2-1 | TRBV11-2 | ASSPREGEQF
TRBD1 | TRBJ1-5 | TRBV4-1 | ASSTRTGQSNQPQH
NA | TRBJ2-1 | TRBV27 | ASSFGRNEQF
NA | TRBJ2-3 | TRBV7-9 | ASSFQGTDTQY
TRBD1 | TRBJ1-5 | TRBV19 | ASSTHKGASNQPQH
TRBD2 | TRBJ2-1 | TRBV11-3 | ASSRGLAGASEQF
NA | TRBJ2-1 | TRBV19 | ASSMDWGSSYNEQF
TRBD1 | TRBJ1-4 | TRBV12-3/TRBV12-4 | ASRGDSNEKLF
NA | TRBJ2-4 | TRBV6-5 | ASRTQGAKNIQY
NA | TRBJ1-5 | TRBV6-5 | ASMGGSGNQPQH
NA | TRBJ1-4 | TRBV7-9 | ASSLTGEEKLF
NA | TRBJ1-1 | TRBV12-3/TRBV12-4 | ASSLFSNTEAF
NA | TRBJ2-3 | TRBV29-1 | SVERYSTDTQY
NA | TRBJ1-1 | TRBV5-1 | ASSLATGIKTEAF
NA | TRBJ1-2 | TRBV6-2/TRBV6-3 | ASSYLGVGTPGGYT
TRBD2 | TRBJ2-1 | TRBV29-1 | SVEPGTSGSYNEQF
NA | TRBJ2-3 | TRBV19 | ASNSGADTQY
TRBD2 | TRBJ2-5 | TRBV27 | ASSLYSGGAGTQY
NA | TRBJ2-6 | TRBV27 | ASSLRRGGANVLT
TRBD1 | TRBJ1-5 | TRBV7-2 | ASSLMGDSNQPQH
TRBD2 | TRBJ2-3 | TRBV19 | AAQAGGPTDTQY
NA | TRBJ1-6 | TRBV19 | ASSVGPVGGSPLH
NA | TRBJ1-1 | TRBV9 | ASSVGGGTNTEAF
NA | TRBJ1-5 | TRBV5-5 | ASSLEQDQPQH
TRBD2 | TRBJ2-3 | TRBV9 | ASSVVGAGGPVTQY
TRBD2 | TRBJ2-1 | TRBV10-3 | AISGGGYNEQF
NA | TRBJ2-3 | TRBV7-7 | ASTGQTSTDTQY
NA | TRBJ2-7 | TRBV19 | ASSIGREQY
NA | TRBJ1-2 | TRBV20-1 | SASRVPGYT
NA | TRBJ1-4 | TRBV11-2 | ASSRQVNEKLF
TRBD2 | TRBJ2-1 | TRBV5-4 | ASSLAGLAFNEQF
NA | TRBJ1-4 | TRBV6-5 | ASSLGWTEGEKLF
TRBD1 | TRBJ2-5 | TRBV5-6 | ASSYRGQETQY
NA | TRBJ2-2 | TRBV19 | ASSIWAGTNTGELF
NA | TRBJ1-2 | TRBV28 | ASSSGSYGYT